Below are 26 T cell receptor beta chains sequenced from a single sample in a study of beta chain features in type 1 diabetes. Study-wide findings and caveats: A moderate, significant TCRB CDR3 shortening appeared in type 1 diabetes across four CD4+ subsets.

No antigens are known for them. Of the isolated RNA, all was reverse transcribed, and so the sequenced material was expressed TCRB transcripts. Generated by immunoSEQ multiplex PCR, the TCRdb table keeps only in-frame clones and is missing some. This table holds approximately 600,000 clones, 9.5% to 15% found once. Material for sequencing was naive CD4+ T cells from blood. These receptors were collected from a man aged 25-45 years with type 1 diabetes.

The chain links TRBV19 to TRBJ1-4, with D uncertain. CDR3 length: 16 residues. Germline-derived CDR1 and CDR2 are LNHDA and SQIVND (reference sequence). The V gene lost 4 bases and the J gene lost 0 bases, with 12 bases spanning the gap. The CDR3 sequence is CASSTADVATNEKLFF. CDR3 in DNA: TGTGCCAGTAGTACGGCGGACGTTGCAACTAATGAAAAACTGTTTTTT.

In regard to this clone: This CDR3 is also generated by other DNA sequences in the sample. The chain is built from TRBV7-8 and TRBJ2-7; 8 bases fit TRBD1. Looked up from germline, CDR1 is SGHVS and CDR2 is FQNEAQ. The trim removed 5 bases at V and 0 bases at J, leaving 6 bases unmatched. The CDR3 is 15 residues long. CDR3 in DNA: TGTGCCAGCAGCCCCCGGACAGGGAGCTCCTACGAGCAGTACTTC. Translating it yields CASSPRTGSSYEQYF.

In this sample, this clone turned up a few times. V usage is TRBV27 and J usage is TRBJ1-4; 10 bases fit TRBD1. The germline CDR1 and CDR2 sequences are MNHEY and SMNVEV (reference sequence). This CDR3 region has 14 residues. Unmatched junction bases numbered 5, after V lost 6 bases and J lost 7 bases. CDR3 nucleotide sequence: TGTGCCAGCAGCATAGACAGGGGGCTTGAAAAACTGTTTTTT. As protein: CASSIDRGLEKLFF.

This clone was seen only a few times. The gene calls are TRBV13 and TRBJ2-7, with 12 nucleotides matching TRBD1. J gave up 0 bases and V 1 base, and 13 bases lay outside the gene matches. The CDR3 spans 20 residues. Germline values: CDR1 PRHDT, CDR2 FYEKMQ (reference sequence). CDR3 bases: TGTGCCAGCAGCTTAGCACCCGGGACAGGGGGCTCTTCTAGCTCCTACGAGCAGTACTTC. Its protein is CASSLAPGTGGSSSSYEQYF.

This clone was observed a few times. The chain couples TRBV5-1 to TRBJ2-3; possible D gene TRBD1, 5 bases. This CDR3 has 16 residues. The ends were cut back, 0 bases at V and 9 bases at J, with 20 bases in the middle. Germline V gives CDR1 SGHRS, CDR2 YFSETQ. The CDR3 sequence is CASSLAPQVGVETQYF. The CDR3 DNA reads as TGCGCCAGCAGCTTGGCCCCCCAGGTAGGGGTAGAGACGCAGTATTTT.

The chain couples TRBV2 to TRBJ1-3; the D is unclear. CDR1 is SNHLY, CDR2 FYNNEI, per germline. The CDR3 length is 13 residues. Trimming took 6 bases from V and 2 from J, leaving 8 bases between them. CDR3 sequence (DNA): TGTGCCAGCAGGGCGGTTCCTGGAAACACCATATATTTT. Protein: CASRAVPGNTIYF.

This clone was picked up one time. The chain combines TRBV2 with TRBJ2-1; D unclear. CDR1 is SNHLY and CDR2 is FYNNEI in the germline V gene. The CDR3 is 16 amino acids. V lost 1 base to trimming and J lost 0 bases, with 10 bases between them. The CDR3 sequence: CASSEDSTRSYNEQFF. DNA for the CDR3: TGTGCCAGCAGTGAAGATAGCACGCGCTCCTACAATGAGCAGTTCTTC.

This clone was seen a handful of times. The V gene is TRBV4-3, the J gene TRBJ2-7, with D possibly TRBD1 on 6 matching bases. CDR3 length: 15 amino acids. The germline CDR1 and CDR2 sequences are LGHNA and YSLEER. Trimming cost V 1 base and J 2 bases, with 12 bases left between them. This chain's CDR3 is CASSQGEAGAYEQYF. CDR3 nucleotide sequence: TGCGCCAGCAGCCAAGGGGAAGCAGGGGCCTACGAGCAGTACTTC.

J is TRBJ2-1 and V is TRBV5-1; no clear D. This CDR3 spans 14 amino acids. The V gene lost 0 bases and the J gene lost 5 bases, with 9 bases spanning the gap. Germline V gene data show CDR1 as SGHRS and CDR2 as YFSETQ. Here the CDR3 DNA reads TGCGCCAGCAGCTTGGCCCCGCCCGACAATGAGCAGTTCTTC. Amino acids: CASSLAPPDNEQFF. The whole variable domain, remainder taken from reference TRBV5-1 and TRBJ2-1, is KAGVTQTPRYLIKTRGQQVTLSCSPISGHRSVSWYQQTPGQGLQFLFEYFSETQRNKGNFPGRFSGRQFSNSRSEMNVSTLELGDSALYLCASSLAPPDNEQFFGPGTRLTVL.

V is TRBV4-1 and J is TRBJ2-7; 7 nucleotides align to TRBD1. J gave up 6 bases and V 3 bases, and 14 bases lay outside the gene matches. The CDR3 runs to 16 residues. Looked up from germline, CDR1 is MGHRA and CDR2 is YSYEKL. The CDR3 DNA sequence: TGCGCCAGCAGCCAGGACGGACAGGCTCCCGCCTTCGAGCAGTACTTC. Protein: CASSQDGQAPAFEQYF.

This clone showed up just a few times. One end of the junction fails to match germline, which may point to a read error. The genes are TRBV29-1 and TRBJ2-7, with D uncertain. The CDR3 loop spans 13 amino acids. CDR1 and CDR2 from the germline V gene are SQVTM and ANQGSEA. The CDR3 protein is CSVEGPTPYEQYF. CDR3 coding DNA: TGCAGCGTCGAAGGGCCTACCCCCTACGAGCAGTACTTC.

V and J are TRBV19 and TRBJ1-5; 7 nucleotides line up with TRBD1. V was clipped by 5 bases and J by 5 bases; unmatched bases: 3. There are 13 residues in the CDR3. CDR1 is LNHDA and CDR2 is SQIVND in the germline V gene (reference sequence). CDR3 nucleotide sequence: TGTGCCAGTAGTCCTACAGGGGATCAGCCCCAGCATTTT. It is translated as CASSPTGDQPQHF.

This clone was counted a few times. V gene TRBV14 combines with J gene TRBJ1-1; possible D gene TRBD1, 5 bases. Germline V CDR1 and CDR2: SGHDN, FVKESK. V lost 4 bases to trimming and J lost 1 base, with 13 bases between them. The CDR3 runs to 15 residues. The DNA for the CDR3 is TGTGCCAGCAGCCCATGGGGCGGGCGGAACACTGAAGCTTTCTTT. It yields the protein CASSPWGGRNTEAFF.

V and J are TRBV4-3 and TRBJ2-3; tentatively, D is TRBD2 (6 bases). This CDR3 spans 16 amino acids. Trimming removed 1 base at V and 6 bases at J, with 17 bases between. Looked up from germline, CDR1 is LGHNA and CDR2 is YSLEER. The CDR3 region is CASSQGGTSDRDTQYF. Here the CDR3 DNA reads TGCGCCAGCAGCCAAGGCGGGACCTCAGATCGGGATACGCAGTATTTT.

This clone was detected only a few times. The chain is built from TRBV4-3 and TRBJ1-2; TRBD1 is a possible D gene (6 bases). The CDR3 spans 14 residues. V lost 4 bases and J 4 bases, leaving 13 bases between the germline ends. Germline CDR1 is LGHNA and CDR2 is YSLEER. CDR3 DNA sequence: TGCGCCAGCAGCCTTGAGGGGGGTGGCTATGGCTACACCTTC. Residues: CASSLEGGGYGYTF.

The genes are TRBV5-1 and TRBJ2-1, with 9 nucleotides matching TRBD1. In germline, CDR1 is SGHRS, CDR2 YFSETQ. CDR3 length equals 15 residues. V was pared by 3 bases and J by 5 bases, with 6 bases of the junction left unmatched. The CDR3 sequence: CASSSLGDRDNEQFF. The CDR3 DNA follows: TGCGCCAGCAGCTCGTTGGGGGACAGGGACAATGAGCAGTTCTTC.

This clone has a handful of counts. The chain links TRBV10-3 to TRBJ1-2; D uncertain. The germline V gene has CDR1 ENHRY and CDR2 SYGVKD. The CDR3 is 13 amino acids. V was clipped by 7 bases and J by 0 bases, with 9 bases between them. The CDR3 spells CAIKAEANYGYTF. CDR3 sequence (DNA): TGTGCCATCAAGGCAGAAGCTAACTATGGCTACACCTTC.

The chain's CDR3 is CASSVTTKNTEAFF. In DNA form, the CDR3 reads TGTGCCAGCAGTGTAACAACGAAGAACACTGAAGCTTTCTTT. The chain combines TRBV2 with TRBJ1-1; D not resolved. The CDR3 extends over 14 amino acids. The germline gives CDR1 SNHLY, CDR2 FYNNEI. Deletions cut 4 bases from V and 1 base from J, with 10 bases between.

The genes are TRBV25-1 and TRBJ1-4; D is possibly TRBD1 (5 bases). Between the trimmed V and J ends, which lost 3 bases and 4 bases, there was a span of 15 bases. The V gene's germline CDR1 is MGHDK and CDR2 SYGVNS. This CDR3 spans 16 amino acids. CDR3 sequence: CASSDGGNGDNEKLFF. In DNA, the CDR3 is TGTGCCAGCAGTGACGGGGGGAACGGGGATAATGAAAAACTGTTTTTT.

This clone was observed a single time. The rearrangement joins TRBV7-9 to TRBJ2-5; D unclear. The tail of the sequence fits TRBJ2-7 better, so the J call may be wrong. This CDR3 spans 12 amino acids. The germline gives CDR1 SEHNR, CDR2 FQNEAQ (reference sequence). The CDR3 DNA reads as TGTGCCAGCAGCTTATCCTCCTACGAGCAGTACTTC. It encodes CASSLSSYEQYF.

The CDR3 loop is CASSVVSGGSSTDTQYF. Here the CDR3 DNA reads TGTGCCAGCAGCGTAGTGAGCGGGGGCAGTAGCACAGATACGCAGTATTTT. V gene TRBV9 combines with J gene TRBJ2-3, with 8 bases aligning to TRBD2. With V trimmed by 0 bases and J by 0 bases, 6 bases remained unmatched. Germline CDR1 reads SGDLS; CDR2 reads YYNGEE. The CDR3 totals 17 residues.

The CDR3 is CASSLSRDRPLFSGNTIYF. Written as DNA, the CDR3 is TGTGCCAGCAGTTTATCACGGGACAGACCCTTATTCTCTGGAAACACCATATATTTT. This sequence joins TRBV27 and TRBJ1-3; 7 positions agree with TRBD1. The germline V gene encodes CDR1 MNHEY and CDR2 SMNVEV (reference sequence). The CDR3 is made up of 19 amino acids. J gave up 0 bases and V 0 bases, and 11 bases lay outside the gene matches.

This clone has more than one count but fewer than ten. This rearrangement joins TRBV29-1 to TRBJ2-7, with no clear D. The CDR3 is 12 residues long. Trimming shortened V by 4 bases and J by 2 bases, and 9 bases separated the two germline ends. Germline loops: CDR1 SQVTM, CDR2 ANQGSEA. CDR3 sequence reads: CSVGAVPYEQYF. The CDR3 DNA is TGCAGCGTTGGTGCGGTTCCCTACGAGCAGTACTTC.

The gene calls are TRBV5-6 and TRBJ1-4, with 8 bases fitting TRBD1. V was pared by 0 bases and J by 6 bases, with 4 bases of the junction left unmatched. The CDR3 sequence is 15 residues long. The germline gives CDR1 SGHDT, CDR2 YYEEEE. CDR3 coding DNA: TGTGCCAGCAGCTTGGTATCAGGGGGCTATGAAAAACTGTTTTTT. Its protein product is CASSLVSGGYEKLFF.

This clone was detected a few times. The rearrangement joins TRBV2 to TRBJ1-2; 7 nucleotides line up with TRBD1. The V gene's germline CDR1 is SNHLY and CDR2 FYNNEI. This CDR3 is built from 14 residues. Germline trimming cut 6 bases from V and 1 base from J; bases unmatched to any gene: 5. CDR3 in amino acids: CASRRDRVNYGYTF. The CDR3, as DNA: TGTGCCAGCAGACGCGACAGGGTTAACTATGGCTACACCTTC.

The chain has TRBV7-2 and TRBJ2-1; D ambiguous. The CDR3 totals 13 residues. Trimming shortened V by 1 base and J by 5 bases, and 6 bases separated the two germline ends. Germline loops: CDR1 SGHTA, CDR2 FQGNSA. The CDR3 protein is CASSLVPDNEQFF. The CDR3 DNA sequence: TGTGCCAGCAGCTTAGTCCCTGACAATGAGCAGTTCTTC.